This TCR beta chain was profiled in a study of CD8 T cells in ankylosing spondylitis. This clonotype has ten or more counts. TCRdb re-called the 5' RACE reads with MiXCR, one entry per CDR3 protein. The table records some 130,000 distinct CDR3 sequences, approximately 13% of them present only once. The sample consisted of blood, either unsorted or a sorted T cell fraction (not recorded which). The sequence was collected from a female donor with ankylosing spondylitis or in good health (not recorded which).

CDR3 protein: CASSQRENTEAFF. CDR3 in DNA: TGTGCCAGCAGTCAAAGGGAGAACACTGAAGCTTTCTTT. The V call is TRBV12-3 or TRBV12-4, the J call TRBJ1-1; D is unclear. Deletions cut 5 bases from V and 1 base from J, with 8 bases between. This CDR3 region has 13 residues.